The rows below give T cell receptor beta chains drawn from one sample of a study of cytomegalovirus exposure and HLA in healthy donors. Profiled with immunoSEQ multiplex PCR; TCRdb holds only in-frame clones, not every one. The data show around 110,000 clones, with approximately 82% seen just once and about a fifth held by the top ten. Sample: PBMCs. These receptors were obtained from a man aged 30 to 45 in good health and CMV-seropositive. Each CDR3 is given with its conserved first and last residue. A D gene is named only where the DNA matches it firmly. The listing skips clone size in some rows; elsewhere it reads once, few, many or a size class.

j_gene: TRBJ2-7
d_gene: TRBD2
abundance: NA
v_gene: TRBV5-1
CDR3aa: CASSLEWLAGGEQYF
CDR3nt: TGCGCCAGCAGCTTGGAGTGGCTAGCGGGGGGAGAGCAGTACTTC

j_gene: TRBJ2-7
d_gene: NA
abundance: NA
v_gene: TRBV9
CDR3aa: CASSEGRGSSYEQYF
CDR3nt: TGTGCCAGCAGCGAAGGACGGGGGAGCTCCTACGAGCAGTACTTC

j_gene: TRBJ2-1
d_gene: NA
abundance: NA
v_gene: TRBV19
CDR3aa: CASSTFSVTYNEQFF
CDR3nt: TGTGCCAGTAGTACTTTTAGCGTTACCTACAATGAGCAGTTCTTC

j_gene: TRBJ1-3
d_gene: TRBD1
abundance: NA
v_gene: TRBV11-3
CDR3aa: CASSTRDRGLGNTIYF
CDR3nt: TGTGCCAGCAGCACCCGGGACAGGGGATTAGGAAACACCATATATTTT

j_gene: TRBJ2-5
d_gene: NA
abundance: NA
v_gene: TRBV19
CDR3aa: CASSPTRQQETQYF
CDR3nt: TGTGCCAGTAGTCCGACCCGACAGCAAGAGACCCAGTACTTC

j_gene: TRBJ2-1
d_gene: TRBD2
abundance: NA
v_gene: TRBV11-3
CDR3aa: CASSLDELAGANEQFF
CDR3nt: TGTGCCAGCAGCTTAGATGAACTAGCGGGAGCCAATGAGCAGTTCTTC

j_gene: TRBJ1-1
d_gene: NA
abundance: NA
v_gene: TRBV5-6
CDR3aa: CASSLRGNTEAFF
CDR3nt: TGTGCCAGCAGCTTGCGCGGGAACACTGAAGCTTTCTTT

j_gene: TRBJ1-2
d_gene: NA
abundance: NA
v_gene: TRBV28
CDR3aa: CASSLLTGSNYGYTF
CDR3nt: TGTGCCAGCAGTTTATTGACAGGATCTAACTATGGCTACACCTTC

j_gene: TRBJ2-1
d_gene: NA
abundance: NA
v_gene: TRBV10-3
CDR3aa: CAISGPLAKSSYNEQFF
CDR3nt: TGTGCCATCAGTGGACCCCTAGCGAAAAGCTCCTACAATGAGCAGTTCTTC

j_gene: TRBJ1-2
d_gene: NA
abundance: NA
v_gene: TRBV9
CDR3aa: CASSVGTAANYGYTF
CDR3nt: TGTGCCAGCAGCGTAGGGACAGCAGCTAACTATGGCTACACCTTC

j_gene: TRBJ2-1
d_gene: TRBD2
abundance: few
v_gene: TRBV27
CDR3aa: CASSFVLAGYEQFF
CDR3nt: TGTGCCAGCAGTTTCGTCCTAGCGGGATATGAGCAGTTCTTC

j_gene: TRBJ2-2
d_gene: NA
abundance: NA
v_gene: TRBV7-9
CDR3aa: CASSLSRGRAGELFF
CDR3nt: TGTGCCAGCAGCTTAAGCAGGGGAAGGGCCGGGGAGCTGTTTTTT

j_gene: TRBJ2-1
d_gene: TRBD1
abundance: NA
v_gene: TRBV2
CDR3aa: CASSPTWTGGNNEQFF
CDR3nt: TGTGCCAGCAGCCCTACTTGGACAGGGGGAAACAATGAGCAGTTCTTC

j_gene: TRBJ2-1
d_gene: TRBD2
abundance: NA
v_gene: TRBV7-9
CDR3aa: CASSTTSGKNEQFF
CDR3nt: TGTGCCAGCAGTACGACTAGCGGGAAAAATGAGCAGTTCTTC

j_gene: TRBJ2-7
d_gene: NA
abundance: NA
v_gene: TRBV6-6
CDR3aa: CASSAGYRGGYEQYF
CDR3nt: TGTGCCAGCAGTGCGGGGTACAGGGGAGGTTACGAGCAGTACTTC

j_gene: TRBJ2-7
d_gene: NA
abundance: NA
v_gene: TRBV19
CDR3aa: CASSIAGAGEQYF
CDR3nt: TGTGCCAGTAGTATAGCAGGGGCGGGCGAGCAGTACTTC

j_gene: TRBJ1-2
d_gene: TRBD1
abundance: NA
v_gene: TRBV5-5
CDR3aa: CASSLRGMTGGTYGYTF
CDR3nt: TGTGCCAGCAGCTTGAGGGGTATGACAGGGGGCACCTATGGCTACACCTTC

j_gene: TRBJ2-7
d_gene: TRBD1
abundance: NA
v_gene: TRBV7-6
CDR3aa: CASSPGTGPEQYF
CDR3nt: TGTGCCAGCAGCCCCGGGACAGGTCCCGAGCAGTACTTC

j_gene: TRBJ1-1
d_gene: NA
abundance: NA
v_gene: TRBV7-9
CDR3aa: CASSRGLRNTEAFF
CDR3nt: TGTGCCAGCAGCCGGGGACTGAGAAACACTGAAGCTTTCTTT

j_gene: TRBJ1-5
d_gene: NA
abundance: NA
v_gene: TRBV6-5
CDR3aa: CASSPAGYSNQPQHF
CDR3nt: TGTGCCAGCAGCCCCGCGGGGTATAGCAATCAGCCCCAGCATTTT

j_gene: TRBJ2-5
d_gene: TRBD1
abundance: NA
v_gene: TRBV2
CDR3aa: CASSESRTGGMRETQYF
CDR3nt: TGTGCCAGCAGTGAATCTCGGACAGGGGGTATGAGAGAGACCCAGTACTTC

j_gene: TRBJ2-7
d_gene: TRBD2
abundance: NA
v_gene: TRBV27
CDR3aa: CASSGKRGGHEQYF
CDR3nt: TGTGCCAGCAGCGGAAAGCGGGGGGGACACGAGCAGTACTTC

j_gene: TRBJ1-3
d_gene: NA
abundance: NA
v_gene: TRBV7-9
CDR3aa: CASSFTRSGNTIYF
CDR3nt: TGTGCCAGCAGCTTTACCCGGTCTGGAAACACCATATATTTT

j_gene: TRBJ1-4
d_gene: TRBD1
abundance: NA
v_gene: TRBV11-2
CDR3aa: CASSRRQGASEKLFF
CDR3nt: TGTGCCAGCAGCCGACGACAGGGGGCGAGTGAAAAACTGTTTTTT

j_gene: TRBJ1-1
d_gene: NA
abundance: NA
v_gene: TRBV7-9
CDR3aa: CASSLRGIQAFF
CDR3nt: TGTGCCAGCAGCCTCCGGGGGATTCAAGCTTTCTTT